What follows describes a single TCR beta chain. The antigen it binds to is not known. No qualities accompany the bases; no much larger clone lies one base away. The cysteine opens and the phenylalanine closes a CDR3 of 13 amino acids. Only the CDR3 region is kept as DNA, spanning 39 bases read in frame from base 1. The germline V gene specifies SNHLY as CDR1 and FYNNEI as CDR2. V and J lose 0 bases and 4 bases, and a span of 4 bases separates them. The data were obtained in a study of control samples from healthy donors and cancer patients (dated by TCRdb to about 2020). The library came from the immunoSEQ multiplex PCR assay. TCRdb carries this immuneACCESS record with in-frame sequences only. Its versions omit some clonotypes, under half of them owing to an unresolved V gene in the studies checked, with the rest unexplained. The sample records roughly 83,000 clones, approximately 78% of which are singletons. The top ten clones comprise about 9.8% of the sample.

Sequencing used blood. The rearranged segments are TRBV2 and TRBJ1-5; confidence is insufficient to name the D gene. This receptor was obtained from a woman aged 55-75 years in good health. The CDR3: CASSEAGNQPQHF. At the DNA level, the sequence is TGTGCCAGCAGTGAAGCGGGGAATCAGCCCCAGCATTTT.